This T cell receptor beta chain comes out of a study of cytomegalovirus exposure and HLA in healthy donors. CDR3 length equals 15 residues. Trimming cost V 5 bases and J 5 bases; bases outside gene matches: 10. CDR1 and CDR2 (germline): MNHEY, SMNVEV (reference sequence). Whole-study results and caveats: Analysis was carried out at a later point, and it linked a missense DCLRE1C variant to TCR beta V- and J-gene trimming.

The donors were healthy bone marrow donors. The PCR had 60 Vbeta and 13 Jbeta primers. TCRdb's table, derived via immunoSEQ multiplex PCR, lists solely in-frame clones and lacks some. Of approximately 130,000 clones listed, roughly 80% were seen once; the top ten hold about 1.2%. For this clone: Its antigen is undetermined.

J is TRBJ2-7 and V is TRBV27, with TRBD2 matching 9 bases. Sequencing used PBMCs. The receptor was derived from a boy aged 5-17 years in good health and CMV-seronegative. The CDR3 nucleotides read TGTGCCAGCAGTCCGCGCGGGGCTAGCGGGAACGAGCAGTACTTC. Protein: CASSPRGASGNEQYF.